This T cell receptor beta chain was identified during a study of cytomegalovirus exposure and HLA in healthy donors. PCR primers comprised 60 Vbeta and 13 Jbeta primers. The method was immunoSEQ multiplex PCR; TCRdb's version includes in-frame clones alone and lacks a portion of them. This table holds around 140,000 clones, over 65% found once. As regards this clone: What it binds is not known.

Germline V gene sequence: CDR1 GTSNPN, CDR2 SVGIG (reference sequence). V was clipped by 5 bases and J by 4 bases; unmatched bases: 1. There are 11 residues in the CDR3. Notes on the study in general: Investigators reported under 200 TCR beta chains as tied to cytomegalovirus.

This TCR was sampled from a female donor in good health and CMV-seronegative. The rearrangement links TRBV30 to TRBJ2-7, with TRBD2 identical over 8 bases. Sequenced sample: PBMCs. The CDR3 DNA sequence: TGTGCCTGGGGCGGGGGGTACGAGCAGTACTTC. This gives the protein CAWGGGYEQYF.